This T cell receptor (beta chain) was identified in a study of PD-L1 blockade in urothelial cancer. About the study: Every 3 weeks, patients received intravenous atezolizumab 1,200 mg, beginning 2014. T cell content in blood samples showed a median of approximately 140,000.

Findings of the study overall: Having blood TCR clonality under the median before treatment predicted better survival.

Here immunoSEQ multiplex PCR was the method, and the copy in TCRdb shows in-frame clones only, minus some. The data show about 51,000 clones, 70% to 90% seen once. A remark on this clone: Its specificity is unknown.

This clonotype was obtained from a man aged 55 to 70 with urothelial cancer. Sequences were derived from PBMCs, sampled around atezolizumab (anti-PD-L1) treatment.

CDR3 bases: TGTGCCAGCAGTGAAGCGGGGGCGACTAATGAAAAACTGTTTTTT. Protein: CASSEAGATNEKLFF. The rearrangement joins TRBV6-1 to TRBJ1-4; D perhaps matches TRBD1 (6 bases). Germline CDR1 reads MNHNS; CDR2 reads SASEGT. The CDR3 length is 15 residues. The V and J ends lost 0 bases and 2 bases respectively, with 7 bases between them.